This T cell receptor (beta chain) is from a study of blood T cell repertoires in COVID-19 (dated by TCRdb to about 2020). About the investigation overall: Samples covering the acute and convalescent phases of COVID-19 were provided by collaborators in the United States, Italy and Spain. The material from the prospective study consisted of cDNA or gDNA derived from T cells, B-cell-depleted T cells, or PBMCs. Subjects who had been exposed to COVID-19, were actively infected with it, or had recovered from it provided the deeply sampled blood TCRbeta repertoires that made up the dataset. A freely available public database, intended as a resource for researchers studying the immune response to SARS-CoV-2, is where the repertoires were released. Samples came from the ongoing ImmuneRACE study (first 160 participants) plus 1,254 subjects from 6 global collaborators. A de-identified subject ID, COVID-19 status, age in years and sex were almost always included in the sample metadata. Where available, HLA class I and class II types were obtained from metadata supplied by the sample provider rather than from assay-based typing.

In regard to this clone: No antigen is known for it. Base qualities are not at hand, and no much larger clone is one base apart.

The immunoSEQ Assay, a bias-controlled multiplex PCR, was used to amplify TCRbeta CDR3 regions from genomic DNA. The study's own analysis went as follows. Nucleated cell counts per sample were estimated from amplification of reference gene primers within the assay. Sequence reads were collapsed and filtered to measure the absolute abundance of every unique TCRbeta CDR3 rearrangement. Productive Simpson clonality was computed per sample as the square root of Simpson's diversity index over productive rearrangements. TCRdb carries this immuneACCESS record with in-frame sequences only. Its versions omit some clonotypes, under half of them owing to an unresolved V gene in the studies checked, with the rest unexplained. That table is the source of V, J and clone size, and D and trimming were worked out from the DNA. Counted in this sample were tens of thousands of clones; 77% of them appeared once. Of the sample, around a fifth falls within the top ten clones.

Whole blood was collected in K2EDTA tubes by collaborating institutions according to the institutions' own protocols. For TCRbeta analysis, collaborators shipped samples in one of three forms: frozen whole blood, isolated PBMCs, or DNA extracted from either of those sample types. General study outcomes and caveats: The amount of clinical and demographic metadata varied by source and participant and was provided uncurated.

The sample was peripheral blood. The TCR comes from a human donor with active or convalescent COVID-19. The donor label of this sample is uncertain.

The CDR3 region reads CASSPGEGVDYEQYF. In nucleotides, the sequence is TGTGCCAGCAGTCCAGGAGAGGGAGTGGACTACGAGCAGTACTTC. The chain uses TRBV9 and TRBJ2-7, with a weak D call of TRBD2 (5 bases match). CDR1 SGDLS and CDR2 YYNGEE were looked up in the germline V gene. V loses 5 bases, J loses 3 bases, and the germline ends lie 18 bases apart. The CDR3 contains 15 residues, cysteine and phenylalanine counted. Only the CDR3 DNA stays, 45 bases, in frame from base 1.